This TCR beta chain was sequenced for a study of breast tumors, draining lymph nodes, adjacent tissues. Study outcomes and limitations: Luminal-like breast cancer showed significantly greater tumor-nontumor repertoire similarity than basal-like breast cancer did.

CDR3 length: 15 amino acids. V trimming: 5 bases; J trimming: 0 bases; junction bases outside the gene matches: 5. Germline V gene lookup returns CDR1 SGHVS and CDR2 FNYEAQ. Each CDR3 protein gets one entry after TCRdb re-called the multiplex PCR reads with MiXCR. The sample lists some 22,000 distinct CDR3 sequences, about 54% occurring once. As concerns this clonotype: Its antigen is unknown.

Specimen: breast tumor tissue. The chain recombines TRBV7-6 with TRBJ2-7; TRBD1 matches 9 bases. This receptor was identified in a female donor with breast cancer. Some clones in this sample may be carry-over from other donors' samples. The CDR3 nucleotides read TGTGCCAGCAGCGACGGGACAGGGCTCTCCTACGAGCAGTACTTC. Translated, it gives CASSDGTGLSYEQYF.